The 2 T cell receptor beta chains reported below all come from one sample, sequenced in a study of T cells in Graves' hyperthyroidism and ophthalmopathy. TCR beta CDR3 regions were amplified from RNA. The HTBI set primed first-round TCR CDR3 RT-PCR. One entry per CDR3 protein, called by TCRdb with MiXCR from the multiplex PCR reads. The sample holds 800,000 or so distinct CDR3 sequences, roughly 37% seen once. Sequencing used blood. The receptors originated from a man between 18 and 35 years old with Graves' hyperthyroidism.

Comment on this clonotype: Without the conserved terminal phenylalanine or tryptophan, this CDR3 likely stems from a read error. This sequence joins TRBV9 and TRBJ1-2; the match to TRBD1 covers 8 bases. The CDR3 is 18 residues long. In germline, CDR1 is SGDLS, CDR2 YYNGEE. The V gene end was trimmed by 4 bases and the J gene end by 0 bases; junction bases not matched to a gene: 14. CDR3 protein: CASSLEDRADVTNYGYTL. The CDR3 DNA sequence: TGTGCCAGCAGCTTGGAGGACAGGGCGGACGTCACTAACTATGGCTACACCCTC.

The rearrangement links TRBV6-6 to TRBJ1-6; TRBD1 is a possible D gene (5 bases). Germline V lookup: CDR1 MNHNY, CDR2 SVGAGI (reference sequence). CDR3 length: 14 residues. Trimming removed 4 bases from V and 7 bases from J, with 11 bases in between. The CDR3 here is CASSSADRNSPLHF. The CDR3 region has the DNA TGTGCCAGCAGTTCCGCCGACAGAAATTCACCCCTCCACTTT.